This entry features one T cell receptor beta chain sequence. The sample holds many counts of this clonotype. The antigen it binds to is not known. Per-nucleotide qualities are absent, and no much larger clonotype sits a single base away. To demonstrate the VDJtools post-analysis software, the study profiled TCR beta repertoires from the peripheral blood of around 13 young patients with multiple sclerosis. The multiple sclerosis patients were children and adolescents ranging in age from 6 to 15 years. The germline V gene supplies CDR1 SQVTM and CDR2 ANQGSEA. Including the terminal cysteine and phenylalanine, the CDR3 comprises 12 residues. Only CDR3 DNA remains: 36 bases, in frame from the first base. V lost 6 bases and J lost 6 bases, and the count of bases not matched to a germline gene is 8. This sample was taken from a study of post-analysis software for immune sequencing data (dated by TCRdb to the mid-2010s). For the wider study: The recorded disease courses included relapsing-remitting, secondary progressive and progressive-relapsing multiple sclerosis, and some patients had no subtype annotation. Patient repertoires were compared against about a dozen previously published healthy control repertoires from donors aged 6 to 25 years. A subset of samples was prepared in parallel using single-end sample barcoding, then pooled and co-amplified after Illumina adapter ligation.

Receptor libraries were prepared by PCR. The data were produced on an Illumina HiSeq 2500. Unique molecular identifiers were incorporated into TCR beta cDNA libraries to reduce PCR and sequencing biases. Some 500,000 cDNA molecules were obtained per 1 to 10 million input T cells, so each molecule approximated one T cell. The patient libraries were prepared and sequenced with the same protocol used for the earlier healthy control dataset. Samples belonging to the same batch were prepared together, multiplexed and sequenced on a shared HiSeq lane. The authors processed their data as follows. MIGEC was used to process the raw barcoded reads, and molecular identifier groups with only a single read were discarded before consensus assembly and CDR3 extraction. VDJtools was used for post-analysis of the clonotype tables, and diversity was normalized by down-sampling every dataset to the size of the smallest sample. Repertoire overlap clustering matched CDR3 amino acid but not nucleotide sequences to correct batch-related cross-sample contamination. TCRdb ran its own pipeline on the public reads, namely fastp trimming at Q25 and MiXCR clone calling, and kept in-frame beta chains. Entries are consolidated by CDR3 protein sequence, retaining the most common genes and DNA. It is TCRdb's table, rather than the study itself, that gives the V and J calls and clone size. The sample has fewer than 900,000 distinct CDR3 sequences on record, roughly 50% of them singletons. Roughly 5% of the sample rests with the top ten.

Summary of the overall study and its limitations: Direct clustering with F measure showed strong co-clustering of samples prepared in the same batch, prompting a batch-effect correction. Significantly lower normalized Chao1 diversity was found in multiple sclerosis patients than in controls, suggesting substantial peripheral T-cell clonal expansion. The multiple sclerosis patient group was slightly younger than the control group. Four to six TRBV segments, including TRBV5-6, TRBV5-1 and TRBV20-1, were significantly more frequent in patients than controls.

The rearranged segments are TRBV29-1 and TRBJ2-7; the junction holds 7 bases that match TRBD1. The receptor comes from a girl between 10 and 17 years old with multiple sclerosis. The specimen sequenced was blood. Here the CDR3 is given as CSVAPWDSEQYF. The bases read TGCAGCGTCGCCCCCTGGGACAGCGAGCAGTACTTC.